These 5 T cell receptor beta chains share one sample of origin, sequenced in a study of beta chain features in type 1 diabetes. These receptors are not linked to any known antigen. Expressed TCRB transcripts were sequenced because the entire RNA isolate underwent reverse transcription. Using immunoSEQ multiplex PCR, the repertoire was profiled, and TCRdb retains in-frame clones only, with some absent. The sample includes roughly 700,000 clones, 10% to 15% of them seen just once. Study-wide points: Type 1 diabetes patients showed a moderate but significant shortening of TCRB CDR3s in all four CD4+ subsets.

The sequenced sample consisted of naive CD4+ T cells from blood. Receptors originate from a man between 18 and 35 years old with type 1 diabetes.

V is TRBV9 and J is TRBJ2-3; 13 nucleotides match TRBD2. From germline, CDR1 is SGDLS and CDR2 YYNGEE. Unmatched junction bases numbered 6, after V lost 3 bases and J lost 2 bases. This CDR3 comprises 17 residues. The CDR3 protein is CASSERGLAGITDTQYF. For the CDR3, the DNA is TGTGCCAGCAGCGAGAGGGGACTAGCGGGGATCACAGATACGCAGTATTTT. The full variable domain, in which reference TRBV9 and TRBJ2-3 provide the parts outside the CDR3, is DSGVTQTPKHLITATGQRVTLRCSPRSGDLSVYWYQQSLDQGLQFLIQYYNGEERAKGNILERFSAQQFPDLHSELNLSSLELGDSALYFCASSERGLAGITDTQYFGPGTRLTVL.

The table lists this clone with a few counts. V usage is TRBV19 and J usage is TRBJ1-4; D is undetermined. CDR1 is LNHDA and CDR2 is SQIVND in the germline V gene (reference sequence). V was cut by 3 bases and J by 7 bases, with 15 bases left in between. There are 15 residues in the CDR3. In DNA form, the CDR3 reads TGTGCCAGTAGTATTACTGGCCAGGAGACTGAAAAACTGTTTTTT. Translated: CASSITGQETEKLFF. The entire variable domain, with the rest obtained from reference TRBV19 and TRBJ1-4, is as follows: DGGITQSPKYLFRKEGQNVTLSCEQNLNHDAMYWYRQDPGQGLRLIYYSQIVNDFQKGDIAEGYSVSREKKESFPLTVTSAQKNPTAFYLCASSITGQETEKLFFGSGTQLSVL.

The gene calls are TRBV30 and TRBJ2-1; a possible D gene is TRBD1 (6 bases). Germline V CDR1 and CDR2: GTSNPN, SVGIG (reference sequence). The CDR3 is 15 amino acids. The V end lost 3 bases, the J end lost 0 bases, and 12 bases lay between the germline ends. The DNA of the CDR3 is TGTGCCTGGAGCGTAACAGGGAGCTCCTACAATGAGCAGTTCTTC. Its translation: CAWSVTGSSYNEQFF.

This clone has more than one count but fewer than ten. CDR3 in amino acids: CASYSPSADRGTYEQYF. CDR3 coding DNA: TGTGCCAGCTATAGCCCTAGCGCGGACAGGGGGACCTACGAGCAGTACTTC. This chain links TRBV27 with TRBJ2-7; TRBD1 aligns across 10 bases. Germline lookup yields CDR1 MNHEY and CDR2 SMNVEV (reference sequence). The CDR3 sequence is 17 residues long. Trimming removed 8 bases from V and 2 bases from J; junction bases left unmatched: 15.

This clone appeared a few times. The chain is built from TRBV29-1 and TRBJ2-5; the D gene is possibly TRBD1 (6 bases). CDR3 size: 14 residues. Trimming took off 1 base at V and 6 bases at J, with 15 bases between the two ends. Germline V gene data show CDR1 as SQVTM and CDR2 as ANQGSEA. CDR3 loop: CSVEVSRGGKTQYF. As DNA, the CDR3 is TGCAGCGTTGAAGTCAGCAGGGGCGGAAAGACCCAGTACTTC.